A single sample gave rise to the 15 T cell receptor beta chains below, sequenced in a study of T cell responses to AZD1222 COVID-19 vaccine. Repertoires were generated with immunoSEQ multiplex PCR, while TCRdb's copy carries only in-frame clones and drops some. This table has about 160,000 clones, 94% appearing once. The sequences come from peripheral blood, collected 28 days after the second AZD1222 dose. The receptors were gathered from an adult who received the AZD1222 COVID-19 vaccine.

This clone was seen once. The genes are TRBV19 and TRBJ1-1, with a possible D match to TRBD1 (5 bases). CDR3 length: 13 amino acids. CDR1 and CDR2 from the germline V gene are LNHDA and SQIVND (reference sequence). Trimming left V 10 bases short and J 5 bases short, with 17 bases between. CDR3 coding DNA: TGTGCCACCCAGGGCGTCGTCAGGACTGAAGCTTTCTTT. It encodes CATQGVVRTEAFF.

The gene calls are TRBV5-4 and TRBJ2-3; TRBD1 agrees at 11 bases. The CDR3 is 15 residues long. The ends lost 5 bases at V and 8 bases at J; junction bases unmatched: 10. Germline values: CDR1 SGHNT, CDR2 YYREEE (reference sequence). CDR3 sequence (DNA): TGTGCCAGCAGATGGGACAGGGGGACCGCGGGTACGCAGTATTTT. Protein sequence: CASRWDRGTAGTQYF.

J is TRBJ2-5 and V is TRBV5-1, with 8 nucleotides matching TRBD1. CDR3 size: 15 residues. Germline-derived CDR1 and CDR2 are SGHRS and YFSETQ. The V segment lost 2 bases and the J segment 1 base; nucleotides outside the gene matches: 4. The CDR3 sequence is CASSLGTGPQETQYF. The DNA for the CDR3 is TGCGCCAGCAGCTTAGGGACAGGCCCCCAAGAGACCCAGTACTTC.

This CDR3 reads CSARFYNEQFF. DNA of the CDR3: TGCAGTGCTCGCTTTTACAATGAGCAGTTCTTC. The chain is built from TRBV20-1 and TRBJ2-1; D not certain. V lost 5 bases and J lost 4, with 6 bases in between. The CDR3 is 11 amino acids. CDR1 and CDR2 (germline): DFQATT, SNEGSKA (reference sequence).

DNA for the CDR3: TGTGCCAGCAGCTTCTGGTCCCACAATGAGCAGTTCTTC. This codes for CASSFWSHNEQFF. This chain links TRBV5-4 with TRBJ2-1; D is uncertain. Germline V gene data show CDR1 as SGHNT and CDR2 as YYREEE (reference sequence). The CDR3 consists of 13 residues. V was cut by 2 bases and J by 5 bases, with 8 bases left in between.

The chain employs TRBV7-2 and TRBJ2-3; D call uncertain. The CDR3 is 15 residues long. V was cut by 1 base and J by 1 base, with 9 bases left in between. Germline CDR1 reads SGHTA; CDR2 reads FQGNSA. CDR3 sequence: CASSLVGMGTDTQYF. CDR3 bases: TGTGCCAGCAGCTTAGTTGGGATGGGCACAGATACGCAGTATTTT.

This sequence joins TRBV5-1 and TRBJ2-7; TRBD2 matches at 7 bases. CDR1 and CDR2 (germline): SGHRS, YFSETQ. The CDR3 has 16 residues. V gave up 4 bases and J gave up 3 bases; unmatched junction bases: 13. CDR3 residues: CASSSGGREYHYEQYF. In DNA, the CDR3 is TGCGCCAGCAGCAGCGGAGGGAGGGAGTATCACTACGAGCAGTACTTC.

The V and J genes are TRBV4-3 and TRBJ2-5, with D possibly being TRBD2 (5 bases). From germline, CDR1 is LGHNA and CDR2 YSLEER. The CDR3 length is 16 residues. V lost 0 bases and J 5 bases, leaving 16 bases between the germline ends. The CDR3 sequence: CASSQDLLVATETQYF. The CDR3 nucleotides are TGCGCCAGCAGCCAAGATCTCTTAGTAGCGACGGAGACCCAGTACTTC.

Regarding this clone: A junction end diverges from the germline sequence, so it may reflect a read error. This chain joins TRBV12-3 or TRBV12-4 and TRBJ2-7; 8 bases match TRBD2. The length of the CDR3 is 11 residues. The CDR3 DNA sequence: TGTGCCAGCACTTTAGAGGGACTAGTTAACTTC. Its translation: CASTLEGLVNF.

A single count supports this clone. This rearrangement joins TRBV2 to TRBJ1-4; 7 bases align to TRBD1. The CDR3 runs to 15 residues. The V and J ends lost 3 bases and 0 bases, in that order; junction bases with no gene match: 1. Germline V CDR1 and CDR2: SNHLY, FYNNEI. DNA for the CDR3: TGTGCCAGCAGTGACGACAGGGCAACTAATGAAAAACTGTTTTTT. This codes for CASSDDRATNEKLFF.

The V gene is TRBV5-1, the J gene TRBJ2-7, with TRBD2 matching 7 bases. With V trimmed by 0 bases and J by 0 bases, 9 bases remained unmatched. The germline gives CDR1 SGHRS, CDR2 YFSETQ. This CDR3 region has 17 residues. The CDR3 loop reads CASSLGGSARSSYEQYF. The CDR3 DNA follows: TGCGCCAGCAGCTTGGGCGGGAGCGCAAGAAGCTCCTACGAGCAGTACTTC. Based on the CDR3 plus reference TRBV5-1 and TRBJ2-7, the full variable domain is KAGVTQTPRYLIKTRGQQVTLSCSPISGHRSVSWYQQTPGQGLQFLFEYFSETQRNKGNFPGRFSGRQFSNSRSEMNVSTLELGDSALYLCASSLGGSARSSYEQYFGPGTRLTVT.

This clone has only one observation. This chain uses TRBV19 with TRBJ1-1, with TRBD1 matching over 7 bases. Germline trimming cut 7 bases from V and 0 bases from J; bases unmatched to any gene: 5. Germline V gives CDR1 LNHDA, CDR2 SQIVND (reference sequence). CDR3 length: 14 residues. This CDR3 reads CASNGDSMNTEAFF. The CDR3 DNA reads as TGTGCCAGTAATGGGGACAGCATGAACACTGAAGCTTTCTTT.

The chain uses TRBV3-1 (or the pseudogene TRBV3-2) and TRBJ2-3, with 14 bases that match TRBD2. The V gene end was trimmed by 3 bases and the J gene end by 6 bases; junction bases not matched to a gene: 5. Germline V CDR1 and CDR2: LGHDT, YNNKEL (reference sequence). The CDR3 spans 16 residues. CDR3 sequence: CASSQTSGRASDTQYF. Here the CDR3 DNA reads TGTGCCAGCAGCCAGACTAGCGGGAGGGCCTCCGATACGCAGTATTTT.

The rearrangement uses TRBV5-5 and TRBJ2-7; the D is unclear. CDR1 and CDR2 (germline): SGHKS, YYEKEE (reference sequence). The CDR3 sequence is 12 residues long. With 2 bases removed from V and 6 bases from J, the gap between germline ends came to 9 bases. The CDR3 DNA follows: TGTGCCAGCAGCTTATCTGGTAGCGAGCAGTACTTC. This gives the protein CASSLSGSEQYF.

The rearrangement uses TRBV10-2 and TRBJ2-7; TRBD2 matches at 8 bases. V gave up 2 bases and J gave up 2 bases; unmatched junction bases: 11. The germline CDR1 and CDR2 sequences are WSHSY and SAAADI. This CDR3 is built from 17 residues. CDR3 sequence reads: CASSEPRFSGNPYEQYF. CDR3 sequence (DNA): TGCGCCAGCAGTGAGCCTCGTTTTAGCGGGAACCCCTACGAGCAGTACTTC.